A single sample is the source of the 16 T cell receptor beta chains below, sequenced in a study of blood T cell repertoires in COVID-19. The method was immunoSEQ multiplex PCR; TCRdb's version includes in-frame clones alone and lacks a portion of them. The sample includes some 250,000 clones, over 75% of them seen just once. The sample was peripheral blood. The receptors derive from a human donor in a cohort sampled during active COVID-19.

The gene calls are TRBV28 and TRBJ2-7; 9 nucleotides agree with TRBD1. The CDR3 is 16 amino acids. Germline V gene lookup returns CDR1 MDHEN and CDR2 SYDVKM. With 2 bases clipped from V and 6 bases from J, the junction kept 11 bases outside the gene matches. CDR3 DNA sequence: TGTGCCAGCAGTTTACGGGGCGGGACAGGGCTCGGCGAGCAGTACTTC. Translation gives CASSLRGGTGLGEQYF.

This clone was found once. The chain combines TRBV7-6 with TRBJ2-7, with TRBD2 identical over 11 bases. Germline loops: CDR1 SGHVS, CDR2 FNYEAQ. Unmatched junction bases numbered 5, after V lost 2 bases and J lost 2 bases. The CDR3 loop spans 16 amino acids. CDR3 amino acids: CASSLTTSGNTYEQYF. CDR3 bases: TGTGCCAGCAGCTTAACGACTAGCGGGAATACCTACGAGCAGTACTTC.

CDR3 amino acids: CASSPRQARNQPQHF. In DNA form, the CDR3 reads TGTGCCAGCAGCCCTAGACAGGCCCGCAATCAGCCCCAGCATTTT. V is TRBV5-6 and J is TRBJ1-5; a possible D gene is TRBD1 (6 bases). The CDR3 is 15 amino acids. Trimming pared 4 bases from V and 2 bases from J, leaving 13 bases between. Germline assignment: CDR1 SGHDT and CDR2 YYEEEE.

This rearrangement joins TRBV7-8 to TRBJ2-7; TRBD1 aligns across 8 bases. The CDR3 is 13 amino acids. The V gene end was trimmed by 5 bases and the J gene end by 5 bases; junction bases not matched to a gene: 5. Germline CDR1 reads SGHVS; CDR2 reads FQNEAQ. The CDR3 sequence is CASSQGAGDEQYF. CDR3 in DNA: TGTGCCAGCAGCCAGGGGGCAGGCGACGAGCAGTACTTC.

This clone was found a few times. The V and J genes are TRBV7-9 and TRBJ1-2, with D uncertain. There are 13 residues in the CDR3. Germline lookup yields CDR1 SEHNR and CDR2 FQNEAQ (reference sequence). V was clipped by 1 base and J by 4 bases, with 7 bases between them. The CDR3 reads CASSLGRGYGYTF. Written as DNA, the CDR3 is TGTGCCAGCAGCTTAGGCCGGGGCTATGGCTACACCTTC. The whole variable domain, filled in from reference TRBV7-9 and TRBJ1-2, reads DTGVSQNPRHKITKRGQNVTFRCDPISEHNRLYWYRQTLGQGPEFLTYFQNEAQLEKSRLLSDRFSAERPKGSFSTLEIQRTEQGDSAMYLCASSLGRGYGYTFGSGTRLTVV.

The chain combines TRBV6-2 or TRBV6-3 with TRBJ1-1; D gene ambiguous. This CDR3 spans 13 amino acids. CDR1 is MNHEY, CDR2 SVGEGT, per germline. Trimming cost V 6 bases and J 8 bases, with 16 bases left between them. The CDR3 DNA follows: TGTGCCAGCAGCCTCCAGGAGGGTGTCGAAGCTTTCTTT. Amino acid sequence: CASSLQEGVEAFF.

The V gene is TRBV5-4, the J gene TRBJ2-1, with 8 bases identical to TRBD1. J gave up 1 base and V 3 bases, and 3 bases lay outside the gene matches. The CDR3 runs to 15 residues. Germline loops: CDR1 SGHNT, CDR2 YYREEE (reference sequence). The DNA for the CDR3 is TGTGCCAGCAGCTGGGGACAGGATTCCTACAATGAGCAGTTCTTC. Translating gives CASSWGQDSYNEQFF.

The chain recombines TRBV6-2 or TRBV6-3 with TRBJ2-1; 12 bases match TRBD2. The germline CDR1 and CDR2 sequences are MNHEY and SVGEGT. The CDR3 is 15 residues long. V dropped 6 bases and J dropped 8; count of bases not matched to a gene: 8. CDR3 coding DNA: TGTGCCAGCAGCAGACTAGCGGGAGCGGCGGATGAGCAGTTCTTC. Translated, it gives CASSRLAGAADEQFF.

The chain recombines TRBV5-6 with TRBJ2-7; maybe TRBD1 (6 bases). Germline CDR1 is SGHDT and CDR2 is YYEEEE. The CDR3 contains 14 residues. V shed 6 bases and J shed 4 bases, with 17 bases lying between them. CDR3 DNA: TGTGCCAGCACCGACCTAGGGGGAGTTTACGAGCAGTACTTC. The encoded protein is CASTDLGGVYEQYF.

In nucleotides, the CDR3 is TGTGCCAGCAGCTTAAGGCCGGACAGATACTACGAGCAGTACTTC. It encodes CASSLRPDRYYEQYF. The chain links TRBV7-7 to TRBJ2-7; tentatively, D is TRBD1 (6 bases). Germline V CDR1 and CDR2: SSHAT, FNYEAQ (reference sequence). This CDR3 has 15 amino acids. V lost 2 bases and J lost 3, with 14 bases in between.

The rearrangement links TRBV7-8 to TRBJ1-1; D is perhaps TRBD1 (6 bases). The length of the CDR3 is 14 residues. The germline V gene has CDR1 SGHVS and CDR2 FQNEAQ. V dropped 3 bases and J dropped 1 base, with 9 bases sitting between them. The CDR3 is CASSLGHGNTEAFF. Here the CDR3 DNA reads TGTGCCAGCAGCTTGGGACACGGGAACACTGAAGCTTTCTTT. Drawing the rest from reference TRBV7-8 and TRBJ1-1, the complete variable domain is GAGVSQSPRYKVAKRGQDVALRCDPISGHVSLFWYQQALGQGPEFLTYFQNEAQLDKSGLPSDRFFAERPEGSVSTLKIQRTQQEDSAVYLCASSLGHGNTEAFFGQGTRLTVV.

This chain uses TRBV6-5 with TRBJ2-5; 8 positions match TRBD1. The length of the CDR3 is 15 residues. V was clipped by 8 bases and J by 7 bases; unmatched bases: 15. CDR1 and CDR2 (germline): MNHEY, SVGAGI. CDR3 nucleotides: TGTGCCAGCCATCCTGGACAGGGAAGGGCCGGGACCCAGTACTTC. This translates into CASHPGQGRAGTQYF.

The chain employs TRBV28 and TRBJ1-2; the D gene is possibly TRBD1 (5 bases). The CDR3 sequence is 13 residues long. The V end lost 5 bases, the J end lost 3 bases, and 10 bases lay between the germline ends. CDR1 is MDHEN, CDR2 SYDVKM, per germline. CDR3 nucleotide sequence: TGTGCCAGCAGTGACGACAGTTACTATGGCTACACCTTC. Its translation: CASSDDSYYGYTF.

The V gene is TRBV6-2 or TRBV6-3, the J gene TRBJ1-1; no definite D call. Germline loops: CDR1 MNHEY, CDR2 SVGEGT. Trimming removed 7 bases from V and 8 bases from J, with 17 bases in between. This CDR3 region has 13 residues. The CDR3 reads CASTPWGGGEAFF. CDR3 coding DNA: TGTGCCAGCACCCCCTGGGGAGGTGGCGAAGCTTTCTTT.

V gene TRBV5-1 combines with J gene TRBJ2-3; 11 bases line up with TRBD2. With V trimmed by 4 bases and J by 4 bases, 8 bases remained unmatched. CDR1 is SGHRS, CDR2 YFSETQ, per germline. This CDR3 has 16 residues. This chain's CDR3 is CASSLMLAGGPDTQYF. The CDR3 DNA reads TGCGCCAGCAGCCTGATGCTAGCGGGGGGCCCAGATACGCAGTATTTT.

The chain uses TRBV30 and TRBJ1-1; D may be TRBD1 (6 bases). V was clipped by 0 bases and J by 1 base, with 6 bases between them. Per the germline V gene, CDR1 is GTSNPN and CDR2 is SVGIG (reference sequence). This CDR3 is built from 13 residues. The CDR3 sequence: CAWSVQGNTEAFF. The CDR3 DNA follows: TGTGCCTGGAGTGTACAGGGGAACACTGAAGCTTTCTTT.